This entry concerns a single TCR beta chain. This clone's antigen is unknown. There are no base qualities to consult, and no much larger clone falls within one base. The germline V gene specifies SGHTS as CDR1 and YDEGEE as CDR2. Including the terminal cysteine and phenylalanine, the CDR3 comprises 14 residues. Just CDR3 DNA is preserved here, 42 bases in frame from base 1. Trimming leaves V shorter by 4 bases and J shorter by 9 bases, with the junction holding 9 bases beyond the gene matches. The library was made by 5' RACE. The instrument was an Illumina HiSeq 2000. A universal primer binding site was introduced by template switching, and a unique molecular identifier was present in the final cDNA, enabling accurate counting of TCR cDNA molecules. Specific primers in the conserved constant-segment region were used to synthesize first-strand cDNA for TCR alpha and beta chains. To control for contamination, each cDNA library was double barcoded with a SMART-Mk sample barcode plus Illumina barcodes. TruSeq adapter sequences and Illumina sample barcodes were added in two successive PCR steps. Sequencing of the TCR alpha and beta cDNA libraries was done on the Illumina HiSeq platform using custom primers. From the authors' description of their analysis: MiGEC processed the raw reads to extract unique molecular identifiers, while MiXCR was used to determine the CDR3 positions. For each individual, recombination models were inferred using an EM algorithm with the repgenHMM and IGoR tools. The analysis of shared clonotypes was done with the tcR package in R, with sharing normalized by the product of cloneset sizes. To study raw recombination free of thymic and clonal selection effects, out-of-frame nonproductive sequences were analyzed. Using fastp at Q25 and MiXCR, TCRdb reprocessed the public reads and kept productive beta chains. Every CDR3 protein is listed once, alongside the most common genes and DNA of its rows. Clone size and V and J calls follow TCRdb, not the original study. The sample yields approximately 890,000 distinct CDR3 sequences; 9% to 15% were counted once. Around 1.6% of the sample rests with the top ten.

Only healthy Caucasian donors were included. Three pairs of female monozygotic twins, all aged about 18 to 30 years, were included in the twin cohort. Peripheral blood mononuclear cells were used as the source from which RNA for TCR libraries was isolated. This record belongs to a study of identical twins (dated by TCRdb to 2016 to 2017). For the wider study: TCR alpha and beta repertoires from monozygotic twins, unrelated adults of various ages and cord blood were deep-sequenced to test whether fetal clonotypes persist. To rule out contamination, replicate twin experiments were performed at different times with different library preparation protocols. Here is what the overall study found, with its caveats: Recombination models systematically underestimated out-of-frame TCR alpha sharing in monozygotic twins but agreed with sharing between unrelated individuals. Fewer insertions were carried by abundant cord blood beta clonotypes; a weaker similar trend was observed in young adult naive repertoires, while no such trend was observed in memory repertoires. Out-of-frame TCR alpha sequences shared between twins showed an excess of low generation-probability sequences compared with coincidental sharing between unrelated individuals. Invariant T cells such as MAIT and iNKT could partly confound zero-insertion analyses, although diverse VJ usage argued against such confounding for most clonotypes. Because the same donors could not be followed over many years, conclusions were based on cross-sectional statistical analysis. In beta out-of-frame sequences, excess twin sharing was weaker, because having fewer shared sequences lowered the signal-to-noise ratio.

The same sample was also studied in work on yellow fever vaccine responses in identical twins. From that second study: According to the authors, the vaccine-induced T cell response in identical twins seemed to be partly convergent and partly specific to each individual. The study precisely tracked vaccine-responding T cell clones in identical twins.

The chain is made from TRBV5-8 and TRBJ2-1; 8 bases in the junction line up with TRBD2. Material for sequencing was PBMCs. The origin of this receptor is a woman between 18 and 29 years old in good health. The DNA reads TGTGCCAGCAGCACCGGGACTAGAGCAGCTGAGCAGTTCTTC. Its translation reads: CASSTGTRAAEQFF.